The TCR beta chain described here comes from a study of T cell changes during pregnancy in multiple sclerosis. TCRdb's copy holds only in-frame clones and misses some; the assay was immunoSEQ multiplex PCR. The sample yields tens of thousands of clones, around 92% seen once. CDR1 is KGHSH and CDR2 is LQKENI in the germline V gene. CDR3 length: 12 amino acids. The ends lost 8 bases at V and 2 bases at J; junction bases unmatched: 2. The V and J genes are TRBV18 and TRBJ1-1; 7 nucleotides match TRBD1. The TCR comes from a female donor with multiple sclerosis, enrolled in a pregnancy study. The sequencing used CD4+ T cells from peripheral blood mononuclear cells, collected after pregnancy. CDR3: CASRGRNTEAFF. CDR3 coding DNA: TGTGCCAGCAGGGGGCGAAACACTGAAGCTTTCTTT.